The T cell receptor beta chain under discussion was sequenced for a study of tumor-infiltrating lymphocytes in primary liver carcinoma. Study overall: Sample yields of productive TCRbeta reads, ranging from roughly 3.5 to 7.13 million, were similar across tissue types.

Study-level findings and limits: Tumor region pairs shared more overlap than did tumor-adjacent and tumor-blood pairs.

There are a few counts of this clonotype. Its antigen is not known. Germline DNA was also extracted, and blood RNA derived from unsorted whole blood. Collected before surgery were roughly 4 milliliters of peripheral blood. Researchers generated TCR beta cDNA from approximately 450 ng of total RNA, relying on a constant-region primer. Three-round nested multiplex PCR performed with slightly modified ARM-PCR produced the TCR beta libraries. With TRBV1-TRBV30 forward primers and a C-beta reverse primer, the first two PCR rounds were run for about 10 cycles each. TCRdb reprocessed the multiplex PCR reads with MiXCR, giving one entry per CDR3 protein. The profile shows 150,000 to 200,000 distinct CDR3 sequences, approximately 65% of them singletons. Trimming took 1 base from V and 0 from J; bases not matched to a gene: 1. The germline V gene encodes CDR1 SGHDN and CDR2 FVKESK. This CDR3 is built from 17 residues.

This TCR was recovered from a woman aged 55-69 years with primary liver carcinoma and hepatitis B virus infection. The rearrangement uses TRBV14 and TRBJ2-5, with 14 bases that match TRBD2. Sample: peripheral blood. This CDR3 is CASSQGTSGRYQETQYF. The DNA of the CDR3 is TGTGCCAGCAGCCAAGGGACTAGCGGGAGGTACCAAGAGACCCAGTACTTC.